This TCR beta chain was documented in a study of cytomegalovirus exposure and HLA in healthy donors. Study-level results: Around 18,000 TCR beta sequences were associated with HLA alleles at 0.05 false discovery rate in a later analysis.

Note on this clone: No antigen is known for it.

Researchers ran the PCR with 60 Vbeta and 13 Jbeta primers. Repertoires were generated with immunoSEQ multiplex PCR, while TCRdb's copy carries only in-frame clones and drops some. The repertoire holds some 190,000 clones, 85% seen once, with 1% in the top ten. The ends were cut back, 0 bases at V and 4 bases at J, with 13 bases in the middle. CDR3 size: 16 residues. In germline, CDR1 is MGHRA, CDR2 YSYEKL. The rearrangement links TRBV4-1 to TRBJ2-1, with D hard to call. The source of this sequence is a boy aged 2-15 years in good health and CMV-seronegative. Sequenced material: PBMCs. CDR3 sequence (DNA): TGCGCCAGCAGCCAAGATAGCACGGTGTCATACAATGAGCAGTTCTTC. Its protein product is CASSQDSTVSYNEQFF.